Below are 12 T cell receptor beta chains sequenced from a single sample in a study of T cells in Graves' hyperthyroidism and ophthalmopathy. TCR beta CDR3 sequences were amplified from RNA transcripts. The HTBI primer set served for first-round RT-PCR of the TCR CDR3. MiXCR, applied by TCRdb to the multiplex PCR reads, yields one record per CDR3 protein. The sample contains 350,000 to 450,000 distinct CDR3 sequences, roughly a sixth of which appear only once. The sample consisted of blood. These receptors were taken from a woman aged 25 to 39 with Graves' hyperthyroidism that later progressed to Graves' ophthalmopathy.

In this sample, this clonotype turned up many times. CDR3 residues: CSGPFSGRTDTQYF. The CDR3 region has the DNA TGCAGTGGCCCCTTTAGCGGTCGCACAGATACGCAGTATTTT. The gene calls are TRBV20-1 and TRBJ2-3; tentatively, D is TRBD2 (6 bases). This CDR3 has 14 residues. From germline, CDR1 is DFQATT and CDR2 SNEGSKA (reference sequence). V lost 7 bases and J 1 base, leaving 15 bases between the germline ends.

This clonotype occurred a few times. This rearrangement joins TRBV6-1 to TRBJ1-5; 7 nucleotides line up with TRBD1. There are 19 residues in the CDR3. Germline V lookup: CDR1 MNHNS, CDR2 SASEGT. Trimming took 6 bases from V and 2 from J; bases not matched to a gene: 19. The CDR3 spells CASRQGRGYSKAGNQPQHF. The DNA for the CDR3 is TGTGCCAGCAGACAGGGCAGGGGGTATTCGAAAGCCGGCAATCAGCCCCAGCATTTT.

Ten or more counts support this clonotype. The chain couples TRBV18 to TRBJ2-7, with D perhaps TRBD1 (5 bases). Germline-derived CDR1 and CDR2 are KGHSH and LQKENI. Between the trimmed V and J ends, which lost 8 bases and 2 bases, there was a span of 13 bases. The CDR3 runs 13 residues. The CDR3 nucleotides are TGTGCCAGCGCGACGACAGAAGCCTACGAGCAGTACTTC. Residues: CASATTEAYEQYF.

This clonotype was observed at least ten times. This sequence joins TRBV6-1 and TRBJ2-1; 13 nucleotides agree with TRBD2. This CDR3 region has 17 residues. Germline CDR1 MNHNS, CDR2 SASEGT. V was clipped by 6 bases and J by 14 bases; unmatched bases: 19. The DNA of the CDR3 is TGTGCCAGCAGCCCCGAGACTAGCGGGAGGAGTACCTCGGTGGAGTTCTTC. Its protein product is CASSPETSGRSTSVEFF.

This clonotype was counted ten times or more. The chain couples TRBV20-1 to TRBJ1-5; D call uncertain. CDR1 and CDR2 (germline): DFQATT, SNEGSKA (reference sequence). CDR3 length: 13 amino acids. The germline V and J ends were trimmed by 3 bases and 0 bases, with 6 bases remaining between them. CDR3 nucleotide sequence: TGCAGTGCTAGTCGGGCTAGCAATCAGCCCCAGCATTTT. This codes for CSASRASNQPQHF.

This clonotype was counted only a few times. This chain links TRBV10-1 with TRBJ2-7; D is possibly TRBD1 (5 bases). Trimming pared 3 bases from V and 3 bases from J, leaving 12 bases between. Germline values: CDR1 WNHNN, CDR2 SYGVQD (reference sequence). CDR3 length equals 14 residues. CDR3 region: CASSESTEIYEQYF. CDR3 in DNA: TGCGCCAGCAGTGAATCGACAGAAATCTACGAGCAGTACTTC.

V is TRBV7-2 and J is TRBJ2-7; TRBD1 or TRBD2 may be the D gene (5 bases each). CDR1 and CDR2 from the germline V gene are SGHTA and FQGNSA. The CDR3 is made up of 14 amino acids. Between the trimmed V and J ends, which lost 1 base and 4 bases, there was a span of 11 bases. CDR3 amino acids: CASSLVRGWYEQYF. The CDR3 DNA follows: TGTGCCAGCAGCTTAGTCCGGGGCTGGTACGAGCAGTACTTC. Variable domain in full (rest from reference TRBV7-2 and TRBJ2-7): GAGVSQSPSNKVTEKGKDVELRCDPISGHTALYWYRQSLGQGLEFLIYFQGNSAPDKSGLPSDRFSAERTGGSVSTLTIQRTQQEDSAVYLCASSLVRGWYEQYFGPGTRLTVT.

The DNA for the CDR3 is TGTGCCAGCAGCTTCGGATTAGAGACGAACACCGGGGAGCTGTTTTTT. Translating gives CASSFGLETNTGELFF. The V call is TRBV7-9, the J call TRBJ2-2, with unresolved D. V was cut by 3 bases and J by 0 bases, with 11 bases left in between. The CDR3 is 16 amino acids. Per the germline V gene, CDR1 is SEHNR and CDR2 is FQNEAQ (reference sequence).

There are many counts of this clonotype. The rearrangement links TRBV9 to TRBJ2-1; 10 nucleotides agree with TRBD1. There are 19 residues in the CDR3. After removal of 2 bases from V and 6 bases from J, the junction contained 17 bases not matched to a gene. Germline CDR1 reads SGDLS; CDR2 reads YYNGEE. CDR3 sequence: CASSVIGGTRDRGGNEQFF. The CDR3 bases are TGTGCCAGCAGCGTCATCGGTGGGACCCGGGACAGGGGCGGCAATGAGCAGTTCTTC.

This clonotype was recorded at least ten times. The chain couples TRBV28 to TRBJ2-1; 10 positions match TRBD2. V gave up 6 bases and J gave up 6 bases; unmatched junction bases: 8. CDR3 length: 15 amino acids. Germline values: CDR1 MDHEN, CDR2 SYDVKM. Here the CDR3 reads CASSLLAGDSNEQFF. Here the CDR3 DNA reads TGTGCCAGCAGCCTTCTAGCGGGAGATTCCAATGAGCAGTTCTTC.

At least ten counts were recorded for this clonotype. The chain recombines TRBV30 with TRBJ1-1; 7 bases match TRBD1. The V gene end was trimmed by 2 bases and the J gene end by 1 base; junction bases not matched to a gene: 7. In germline, CDR1 is GTSNPN, CDR2 SVGIG (reference sequence). CDR3 length equals 15 residues. The CDR3, as DNA: TGTGCCTGGAGTCCCAGGGGGTTCAGGAACACTGAAGCTTTCTTT. Its translation: CAWSPRGFRNTEAFF.

The rearrangement links TRBV27 to TRBJ2-7, with D hard to call. The CDR3 contains 14 residues. Germline-derived CDR1 and CDR2 are MNHEY and SMNVEV (reference sequence). Trimming pared 3 bases from V and 2 bases from J, leaving 11 bases between. The CDR3 region has the DNA TGTGCCAGCAGTTTCCGAGGTTTTGCCTACGAGCAGTACTTC. Its translation is CASSFRGFAYEQYF.